Reported below is one T cell receptor beta chain. Its antigen is as yet unknown. The sample belongs to a study of cytomegalovirus exposure and HLA in healthy donors. Study outcomes and limitations: Later analysis reportedly placed an Asian-associated ancestry cluster below the approximately 680-donor mean in N-insertions.

The primer mix had 60 Vbeta and 13 Jbeta primers. Profiling relied on immunoSEQ multiplex PCR, and the TCRdb table lists in-frame clones only, not all of them. Of about 63,000 clones in the sample, more than 80% were seen once. The specimen sequenced was PBMCs. The source of this sequence is a woman aged 25-40 years in good health and CMV-seropositive.

The CDR3 nucleotides read TGTGCCAGTAGTCCCGGGACTAGCGGTCGGAGTGAGCAGTTCTTC. As protein: CASSPGTSGRSEQFF. The chain joins TRBV19 to TRBJ2-1; TRBD2 matches 11 bases. CDR3 length equals 15 residues. V gave up 5 bases and J gave up 9 bases; unmatched junction bases: 9. Germline-derived CDR1 and CDR2 are LNHDA and SQIVND (reference sequence).